These 8 T cell receptor beta chains came from one sample sequenced in a study of cytomegalovirus exposure and HLA in healthy donors. Some clones are missing from TCRdb's copy, which holds only in-frame ones; the method was immunoSEQ multiplex PCR. The sample lists 55,000 to 80,000 clones; about 94% were seen once. The material sequenced was PBMCs. These receptors originate from a man between 18 and 35 years old in good health and CMV-seropositive.

The J gene is TRBJ2-3, the V gene TRBV5-6; D is ambiguous. The germline V and J ends were trimmed by 3 bases and 2 bases, with 4 bases remaining between them. The CDR3 covers 12 residues. Per the germline V gene, CDR1 is SGHDT and CDR2 is YYEEEE. The CDR3 is CASSSYTDTQYF. The CDR3 DNA is TGTGCCAGCAGCTCTTACACAGATACGCAGTATTTT.

V is TRBV28 and J is TRBJ2-7, with 7 bases aligning to TRBD1. The CDR3 runs 14 residues. The V gene end was trimmed by 4 bases and the J gene end by 2 bases; junction bases not matched to a gene: 5. Germline values: CDR1 MDHEN, CDR2 SYDVKM. The CDR3 sequence is CASSSGQLTYEQYF. CDR3 bases: TGTGCCAGCAGTTCGGGACAGCTAACCTACGAGCAGTACTTC. Combining the CDR3 with reference TRBV28 and TRBJ2-7 gives the whole variable domain DVKVTQSSRYLVKRTGEKVFLECVQDMDHENMFWYRQDPGLGLRLIYFSYDVKMKEKGDIPEGYSVSREKKERFSLILESASTNQTSMYLCASSSGQLTYEQYFGPGTRLTVT.

This clone was detected a few times. The chain joins TRBV9 to TRBJ2-7; a possible D gene is TRBD2 (6 bases). The CDR3 is 14 amino acids. Trimming shortened V by 1 base and J by 3 bases, and 11 bases separated the two germline ends. The V gene's germline CDR1 is SGDLS and CDR2 YYNGEE. CDR3 loop: CASSVSHGGYEQYF. DNA of the CDR3: TGTGCCAGCAGCGTAAGTCACGGGGGCTACGAGCAGTACTTC.

The rearrangement links TRBV7-3 to TRBJ1-2, with D maybe TRBD1 (6 bases). The germline V and J ends were trimmed by 6 bases and 8 bases, with 13 bases remaining between them. Germline CDR1 and CDR2: SGHTA and FQGTGA. This CDR3 comprises 12 residues. CDR3 region: CASSSGVGGYTF. DNA for the CDR3: TGTGCCAGCAGTTCAGGGGTCGGGGGCTACACCTTC.

This chain links TRBV6-5 with TRBJ2-7, with a weak D call TRBD1 (5 bases). Germline loops: CDR1 MNHEY, CDR2 SVGAGI. CDR3 length: 15 residues. V was trimmed by 6 bases and J by 3 bases, leaving 18 bases between them. This CDR3 is CASSPGPDRNYEQYF. The CDR3 bases are TGTGCCAGCAGCCCCGGCCCTGACAGAAACTACGAGCAGTACTTC.

The chain couples TRBV2 to TRBJ2-4; TRBD2 aligns across 7 bases. The J segment lost 1 base and the V segment lost 7 bases, leaving 4 bases of the junction unmatched. This CDR3 has 14 amino acids. Germline loops: CDR1 SNHLY, CDR2 FYNNEI. The CDR3 reads CASIFGRAKNIQYF. The DNA for the CDR3 is TGTGCCAGCATCTTCGGGAGGGCCAAAAACATTCAGTACTTC.

This sequence joins TRBV5-1 and TRBJ2-3; TRBD1 is a possible D gene (5 bases). Germline V gene data show CDR1 as SGHRS and CDR2 as YFSETQ. The CDR3 loop spans 15 amino acids. Trimming cost V 4 bases and J 4 bases, with 16 bases left between them. The CDR3 nucleotides read TGCGCCAGCAGCCCGGTGGGGCTAGGGGCAGATACGCAGTATTTT. This gives the protein CASSPVGLGADTQYF.

V is TRBV9 and J is TRBJ2-7, with D maybe TRBD2 (6 bases). The CDR3 spans 15 residues. Germline values: CDR1 SGDLS, CDR2 YYNGEE. The V and J ends lost 0 bases and 6 bases respectively, with 16 bases between them. The CDR3 DNA sequence: TGTGCCAGCAGCGTAGAGGGCCGGGCCGGGGGCGAGCAGTACTTC. Protein sequence: CASSVEGRAGGEQYF.